This T cell receptor (beta chain) was obtained from a study of beta chain features in type 1 diabetes. CD45RO/CCR7/CD25/CD127/CD95/CD27 staining was used to isolate CD4+ naive, central memory, regulatory and stem cell-like memory cells by sorting. Expressed TCRB transcripts were sequenced because the entire RNA isolate underwent reverse transcription. Here immunoSEQ multiplex PCR was the method, and the copy in TCRdb shows in-frame clones only, minus some. Of about 390,000 clones in the sample, 9.5% to 10% are singletons; the top ten hold 0.45% to 0.65%. Worth noting for this clone: Its antigen remains unknown.

Study conclusions and caveats: The question of HLA type influencing TCRB rearrangement was one that remained unresolved here. Moderately but significantly shorter TCRB CDR3s were found in Type 1 diabetes patients in all four CD4+ subsets. Individuals with type 1 diabetes displayed fewer insertions and more deletions at VDJ junctions.

This CDR3 is built from 15 residues. CDR1 and CDR2 from the germline V gene are SGHRS and YFSETQ. Deletions cut 0 bases from V and 7 bases from J, with 13 bases between. Sequencing was done on a sample of central memory CD4+ T cells from blood. The V gene is TRBV5-1, the J gene TRBJ2-2; D uncertain. The receptor comes from a man younger than 45 with type 1 diabetes. The CDR3 reads CASSLASHGVGELFF. The CDR3 DNA follows: TGCGCCAGCAGCTTGGCGTCTCATGGGGTCGGGGAGCTGTTTTTT.